This TCR beta chain derives from a study of regulatory T cells in long-lasting Graves disease. General study results and limits: Newly diagnosed patients shared 950 to 1,000 public clonotypes; persistent patients shared more than 2,500.

According to the study, TCR beta libraries were built with iRepertoire HTBI primers and CDR3-region Arm-PCR. TCRdb ran MiXCR on the multiplex PCR reads and lists one entry per CDR3 protein. The sample records 400,000 to 550,000 distinct CDR3 sequences, approximately 15% being singletons. Stated time point: newly diagnosed GD, antithyroid drugs for less than 3 months. PBMCs provided the RNA from which the TCR library was made. With respect to this clonotype: The antigen is not known.

Separately, the same data were catalogued under a study of T cells in Graves' hyperthyroidism and ophthalmopathy.

This specimen was peripheral blood mononuclear cells (PBMCs), taken at new diagnosis, from a patient treated with antithyroid drugs. This receptor was taken from a woman in her 30s with Graves disease.

Here the CDR3 reads CASPSGFTGELFF. CDR3 bases: TGTGCCAGTCCTAGCGGATTCACCGGGGAGCTGTTTTTT. The V and J genes are TRBV6-4 and TRBJ2-2, with TRBD2 identical over 7 bases. CDR3 length equals 13 residues. With 9 bases clipped from V and 4 bases from J, the junction kept 5 bases outside the gene matches. CDR1 MRHNA and CDR2 SNTAGT come from the germline V gene.